These T cell receptor beta chains were read from a single sample in a study of blood T cells in healthy people across ages. TCRdb redid the calling of the 5' RACE reads with MiXCR, one entry per CDR3 protein. The profile shows 550,000 to 600,000 distinct CDR3 sequences, around half of them singletons. The source material was blood. These receptors all come from a man aged 80 or over in good health. The CDR3 runs from the conserved cysteine through the conserved F or W. Each record gives: V gene, D gene, J gene, clone size, CDR3 length, CDR3 DNA, CDR3 protein. A D gene is named only where the DNA matches it firmly. Part of the rows lack a size; the others show once, few, many or a class for expanded clones.

V: TRBV6-5
D: -
J: TRBJ2-7
size: -
length: 12
DNA: TGTGCCAGCTTTTACTCAGGGTACGAGCAGTACTTC
CDR3: CASFYSGYEQYF

V: TRBV20-1
D: -
J: TRBJ2-6
size: -
length: 14
DNA: TGCAGTGCTAGGGGAAACTCTGGGGCCAACGTCCTGACTTTC
CDR3: CSARGNSGANVLTF

V: TRBV4-1
D: -
J: TRBJ2-1
size: -
length: 16
DNA: TGCGCCAGCAGCCCGACCCCAGGGAGCTCCTACAATGAGCAGTTCTTC
CDR3: CASSPTPGSSYNEQFF

V: TRBV20-1
D: TRBD2
J: TRBJ2-1
size: -
length: 18
DNA: TGCAGTTCGCGAAGTGGACTAGCGGGAAGAAACAAACCGAATGAGCAGTTCTTC
CDR3: CSSRSGLAGRNKPNEQFF

V: TRBV20-1
D: -
J: TRBJ2-5
size: few
length: 16
DNA: TGCAGTGCTAGAGATTGGAAGGGTTCACTCCAAGAGACCCAGTACTTC
CDR3: CSARDWKGSLQETQYF

V: TRBV12-3/TRBV12-4
D: -
J: TRBJ1-2
size: -
length: 12
DNA: TGTGCCAGCAGTCCGGAACACGTAGGCTACACCTTC
CDR3: CASSPEHVGYTF

V: TRBV20-1
D: -
J: TRBJ2-1
size: -
length: 16
DNA: TGCGGTGCTAGAAAGTTGGGGGTAACGGTGATGAATGAGCAGTTCTTC
CDR3: CGARKLGVTVMNEQFF

V: TRBV4-3
D: TRBD1
J: TRBJ2-4
size: -
length: 14
DNA: TGCGCCAGCAGCCAAGGCGGACAGGGGCCCATTCAGTACTTC
CDR3: CASSQGGQGPIQYF

V: TRBV29-1
D: -
J: TRBJ2-1
size: few
length: 13
DNA: TGCAGCGTTGACTTCGCGGGGCCCAATGAGCAGTTCTTC
CDR3: CSVDFAGPNEQFF

V: TRBV6-2/TRBV6-3
D: -
J: TRBJ2-7
size: -
length: 14
DNA: TGTGCCAGCAGCCACGGACTGAACTCCTACGAGCAGTACTTC
CDR3: CASSHGLNSYEQYF

V: TRBV29-1
D: -
J: TRBJ2-7
size: few
length: 15
DNA: TGCAGCGTTAAAAGTGGACTGGCGAGCTCCTACGAGCAGTACTTC
CDR3: CSVKSGLASSYEQYF

V: TRBV6-6
D: -
J: TRBJ1-4
size: few
length: 16
DNA: TGTGCCAGCAGTTACTCAGGGGTTTGGGGCAATGAAAAACTGTTTTTT
CDR3: CASSYSGVWGNEKLFF

V: TRBV7-9
D: -
J: TRBJ2-5
size: -
length: 15
DNA: TGTGCCAGCAGCCCCCCCCGGACAGCCGAAGAGACCCAGTACTTC
CDR3: CASSPPRTAEETQYF

V: TRBV5-1
D: -
J: TRBJ2-7
size: -
length: 15
DNA: TGCGCCAGCAGCTTGCCTCCCCAGGGATTCGACGAGCAGTACTTC
CDR3: CASSLPPQGFDEQYF

V: TRBV28
D: -
J: TRBJ2-3
size: few
length: 17
DNA: TGTGCCAGCAGTCATAAGGCCAGGGGTACGAGCACAGATACGCAGTATTTT
CDR3: CASSHKARGTSTDTQYF

V: TRBV20-1
D: -
J: TRBJ2-2
size: -
length: 15
DNA: TGCAGTGCTAGACCCACGAACACGCGCGTCGGGGAGCTGTTTTTT
CDR3: CSARPTNTRVGELFF

V: TRBV28
D: -
J: TRBJ2-5
size: -
length: 12
DNA: TGTGCCAGCAGTTCGGAGATCGAGACCCAGTACTTC
CDR3: CASSSEIETQYF

V: TRBV25-1
D: -
J: TRBJ1-2
size: -
length: 14
DNA: TGTGCCAGCAGTGAACGTGGAGGGCGTAACGGCTACACCTTC
CDR3: CASSERGGRNGYTF

V: TRBV12-3/TRBV12-4
D: TRBD1
J: TRBJ1-5
size: few
length: 15
DNA: TGTGCCAGCAGTTCGTTGGACAGGGGAAATCAGCCCCAGCATTTT
CDR3: CASSSLDRGNQPQHF

V: TRBV20-1
D: -
J: TRBJ2-7
size: -
length: 14
DNA: TGCAGCCTGGGTAGAGTGGGAGTGTCCTACGAGCAGTACTTC
CDR3: CSLGRVGVSYEQYF

V: TRBV7-9
D: -
J: TRBJ2-7
size: -
length: 15
DNA: TGTGCCAGCAGCTTAACTGATGTGAGGCTAGGGGGGCAGTACTTC
CDR3: CASSLTDVRLGGQYF

V: TRBV5-1
D: -
J: TRBJ2-3
size: -
length: 16
DNA: TGCGCCAGCAGCTTGGATGGCCCTGGGCCCCCAGATACGCAGTATTTT
CDR3: CASSLDGPGPPDTQYF

V: TRBV4-3
D: -
J: TRBJ2-2
size: -
length: 16
DNA: TGCGCCAGCAGCGATGGGCCTAGCCCGAACACCGGGGAGCTGTTTTTT
CDR3: CASSDGPSPNTGELFF

V: TRBV20-1
D: -
J: TRBJ2-1
size: -
length: 14
DNA: TGCAGTGCTGTCACAGGGTCTTTCTACAATGAGCAGTTCTTC
CDR3: CSAVTGSFYNEQFF

V: TRBV2
D: -
J: TRBJ1-5
size: -
length: 14
DNA: TGTGCCAGCAGAGGGACCGGGGTAGATCAGCCCCAGCATTTT
CDR3: CASRGTGVDQPQHF

V: TRBV7-3
D: -
J: TRBJ2-2
size: -
length: 16
DNA: TGTGCCAGCAGCCCCCCGGGACCACAGAACACCGGGGAGCTGTTTTTT
CDR3: CASSPPGPQNTGELFF

V: TRBV4-3
D: -
J: TRBJ2-5
size: -
length: 13
DNA: TGCGCCAGCAGCCGGCAACTCGAAGAGACCCAGTACTTC
CDR3: CASSRQLEETQYF

V: TRBV7-3
D: -
J: TRBJ2-1
size: -
length: 14
DNA: TGTGCCAGCAGTTTCGGGCTGGACGGCAATGAGCAGTTCTTC
CDR3: CASSFGLDGNEQFF

V: TRBV7-9
D: TRBD2
J: TRBJ2-1
size: -
length: 16
DNA: TGTGCCAGCAGTCGACTAGCCGCCCCCTCCTACAATGAGCAGTTCTTC
CDR3: CASSRLAAPSYNEQFF

V: TRBV27
D: -
J: TRBJ1-6
size: few
length: 12
DNA: TGTGCCAGCAGTTTTCGGTTGTCACCCCTCCACTTT
CDR3: CASSFRLSPLHF

V: TRBV11-1
D: -
J: TRBJ2-4
size: -
length: 14
DNA: TGTGCCAGCAGCTTACTTTCTGGGAAAAACATTCAGTACTTC
CDR3: CASSLLSGKNIQYF

V: TRBV7-9
D: TRBD2
J: TRBJ2-5
size: -
length: 19
DNA: TGTGCCAGCAGCTCCTTCTACACCAGACTAGCGGGAGGTGGAGAGACCCAGTACTTC
CDR3: CASSSFYTRLAGGGETQYF

V: TRBV6-2/TRBV6-3
D: -
J: TRBJ2-1
size: -
length: 12
DNA: TGTGCCAGCAGTCGCACCGAGAGGGAGCAGTTCTTC
CDR3: CASSRTEREQFF

V: TRBV24-1
D: TRBD2
J: TRBJ2-3
size: few
length: 15
DNA: TGTGCCACCAGTGATCAACGGGGAGGGCCAGATACGCAGTATTTT
CDR3: CATSDQRGGPDTQYF

V: TRBV10-3
D: TRBD2
J: TRBJ2-1
size: few
length: 15
DNA: TGTGCCATCAGTGAGGGGGGACTAGCGGTCAATGAGCAGTTCTTC
CDR3: CAISEGGLAVNEQFF

V: TRBV7-2
D: TRBD2
J: TRBJ2-1
size: -
length: 16
DNA: TGTGCCAGCAGCTTAGAAGCAGCGGGGCCCTATAATGAGCAGTTCTTC
CDR3: CASSLEAAGPYNEQFF

V: TRBV7-2
D: -
J: TRBJ2-2
size: -
length: 12
DNA: TGTGCCAGCAGCATCACCGAGAGGGAGCTGTTTTTT
CDR3: CASSITERELFF

V: TRBV11-2
D: -
J: TRBJ2-3
size: -
length: 15
DNA: TGTGCCAGCAGCTTAGCACCGCGCCGCACAGATACGCAGTATTTT
CDR3: CASSLAPRRTDTQYF

V: TRBV14
D: -
J: TRBJ2-7
size: once
length: 13
DNA: TGTGCCAGCAGCCGGACCCACTCCTACGAGCAGTACTTC
CDR3: CASSRTHSYEQYF

V: TRBV5-5
D: -
J: TRBJ2-7
size: -
length: 13
DNA: TGTGCCAGCAGCTTGACCACCAACTACGAGCAGTACTTC
CDR3: CASSLTTNYEQYF

V: TRBV6-5
D: -
J: TRBJ2-3
size: many
length: 9
DNA: TGTGCCCTCACAGATACGCAGTATTTT
CDR3: CALTDTQYF

V: TRBV6-2/TRBV6-3
D: -
J: TRBJ2-7
size: -
length: 14
DNA: TGTGCCAGCAGTGATCGGGCTAGCTCCAAGGAGCAGTACTTC
CDR3: CASSDRASSKEQYF

V: TRBV18
D: -
J: TRBJ2-7
size: -
length: 14
DNA: TGTGCTAGCTCGCAAATCGGAGGCCCCTACGAGCAGTACTTC
CDR3: CASSQIGGPYEQYF

V: TRBV10-3
D: TRBD1
J: TRBJ1-6
size: few
length: 14
DNA: TGTGTCATCACGAAAGACAGGGCTAATTCACCCCTCCACTTT
CDR3: CVITKDRANSPLHF

V: TRBV24-1
D: TRBD1
J: TRBJ2-4
size: -
length: 16
DNA: TGTGCCACCAGTGGGACCACAGGGGCCCAGTTCGAGGGGCAGTACTTC
CDR3: CATSGTTGAQFEGQYF

V: TRBV14
D: -
J: TRBJ2-5
size: few
length: 15
DNA: TGTGCCAGCAGCCCCGAAGGCGAGAGTCTTTCGTCCCAGTACTTC
CDR3: CASSPEGESLSSQYF

V: TRBV2
D: -
J: TRBJ2-5
size: -
length: 11
DNA: TGTGCCAGCAGTGAAGGGCAGACCCAGTACTTC
CDR3: CASSEGQTQYF

V: TRBV7-3
D: -
J: TRBJ2-6
size: -
length: 16
DNA: TGTGCCAGCAGCTTAGCCCCTCCGCGCGGGGCCAACGTCCTGACTTTC
CDR3: CASSLAPPRGANVLTF

V: TRBV6-6
D: TRBD2
J: TRBJ2-7
size: many
length: 14
DNA: TGTGCCAGCAGTCCCCCAGCGGGAGGTTTTGAGCAGTACTTC
CDR3: CASSPPAGGFEQYF

V: TRBV7-6
D: TRBD2
J: TRBJ2-5
size: many
length: 16
DNA: TGTGCCAGCAGCTCGATAGCGGGGGGAGGGCAAGAGACCCAGTACTTC
CDR3: CASSSIAGGGQETQYF

V: TRBV7-3
D: -
J: TRBJ2-3
size: few
length: 13
DNA: TGTGCCAGCAGCTCACGACTAGGAGATACGCAGTATTTT
CDR3: CASSSRLGDTQYF

V: TRBV14
D: TRBD1
J: TRBJ2-3
size: -
length: 16
DNA: TGTGCCAGCAGCCAAGAAGGACAGGGTCGGCGGGATACGCAGTATTTT
CDR3: CASSQEGQGRRDTQYF

V: TRBV6-2/TRBV6-3
D: TRBD2
J: TRBJ2-1
size: few
length: 16
DNA: TGTGCCAGCAGCAACCTAGGAGCGGGAGTCGGGAATGAGCAGTTCTTC
CDR3: CASSNLGAGVGNEQFF

V: TRBV29-1
D: -
J: TRBJ2-3
size: many
length: 15
DNA: TGCAGCGTTGAAAGCCTTAAGGGCAGCACAGATACGCAGTATTTT
CDR3: CSVESLKGSTDTQYF

V: TRBV4-2
D: -
J: TRBJ2-1
size: -
length: 14
DNA: TGTGCCAGCAGCCCACTCGGGCAGGGGAATGAGCAGTTCTTC
CDR3: CASSPLGQGNEQFF

V: TRBV7-2
D: TRBD2
J: TRBJ2-5
size: -
length: 15
DNA: TGTGCCAGCAGCGTGGGGACTAGCGGGCGGTCCGGGCAGTACTTC
CDR3: CASSVGTSGRSGQYF

V: TRBV3-1
D: -
J: TRBJ1-2
size: -
length: 16
DNA: TGTGCCAGCAGCCAAGGGCTGCAGGGCTTCAAGGGGGGCTACACCTTC
CDR3: CASSQGLQGFKGGYTF